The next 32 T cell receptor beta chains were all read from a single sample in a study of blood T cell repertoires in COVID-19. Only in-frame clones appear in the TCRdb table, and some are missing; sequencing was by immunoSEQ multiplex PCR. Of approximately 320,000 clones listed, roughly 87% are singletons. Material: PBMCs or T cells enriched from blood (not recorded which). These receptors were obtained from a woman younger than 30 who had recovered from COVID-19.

This CDR3 reads CASSLQGSGEQYF. CDR3 DNA: TGTGCCAGCAGCTTGCAGGGGTCGGGCGAGCAGTACTTC. V usage is TRBV7-9 and J usage is TRBJ2-7; D is possibly TRBD1 (6 bases). The CDR3 has 13 residues. Germline V CDR1 and CDR2: SEHNR, FQNEAQ (reference sequence). V was clipped by 3 bases and J by 6 bases, with 12 bases between them. The variable domain in full, completed from reference TRBV7-9 and TRBJ2-7, reads DTGVSQNPRHKITKRGQNVTFRCDPISEHNRLYWYRQTLGQGPEFLTYFQNEAQLEKSRLLSDRFSAERPKGSFSTLEIQRTEQGDSAMYLCASSLQGSGEQYFGPGTRLTVT.

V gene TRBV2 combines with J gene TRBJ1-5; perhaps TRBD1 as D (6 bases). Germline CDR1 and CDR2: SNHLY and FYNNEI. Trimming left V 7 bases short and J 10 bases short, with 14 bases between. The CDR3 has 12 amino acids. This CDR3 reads CASKVGGSPQHF. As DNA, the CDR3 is TGTGCCAGCAAAGTAGGGGGATCACCCCAGCATTTT.

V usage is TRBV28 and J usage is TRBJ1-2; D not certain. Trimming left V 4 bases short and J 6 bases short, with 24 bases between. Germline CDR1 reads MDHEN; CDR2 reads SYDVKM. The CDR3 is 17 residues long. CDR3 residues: CASSSHVGDVAGDGYTF. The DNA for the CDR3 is TGTGCCAGCAGTTCGCACGTGGGCGACGTGGCGGGAGATGGCTACACCTTC.

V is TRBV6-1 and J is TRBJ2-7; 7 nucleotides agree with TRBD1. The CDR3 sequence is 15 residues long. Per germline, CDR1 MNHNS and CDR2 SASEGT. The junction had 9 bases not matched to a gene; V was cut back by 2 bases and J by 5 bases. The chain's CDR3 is CASSEPGPRGHEQYF. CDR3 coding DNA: TGTGCCAGCAGTGAACCCGGCCCGAGGGGGCACGAGCAGTACTTC.

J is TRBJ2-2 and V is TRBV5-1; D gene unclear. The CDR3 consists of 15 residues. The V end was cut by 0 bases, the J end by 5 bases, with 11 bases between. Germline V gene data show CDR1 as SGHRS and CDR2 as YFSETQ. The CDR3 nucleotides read TGCGCCAGCAGCTTGGTCTCCGACTTGACCGGGGAGCTGTTTTTT. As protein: CASSLVSDLTGELFF.

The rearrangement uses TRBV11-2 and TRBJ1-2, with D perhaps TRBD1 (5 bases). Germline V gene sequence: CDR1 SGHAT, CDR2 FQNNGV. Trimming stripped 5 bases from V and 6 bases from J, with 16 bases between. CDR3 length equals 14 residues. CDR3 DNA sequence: TGTGCCAGCAGCCCGATTAGGAGGGGTAATGGCTACACCTTC. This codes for CASSPIRRGNGYTF.

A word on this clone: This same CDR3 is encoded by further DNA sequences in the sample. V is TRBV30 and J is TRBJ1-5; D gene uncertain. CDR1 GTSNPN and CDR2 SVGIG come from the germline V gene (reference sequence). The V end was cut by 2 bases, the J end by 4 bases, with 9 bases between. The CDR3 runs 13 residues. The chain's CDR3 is CAWSRTANQPQHF. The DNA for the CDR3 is TGTGCCTGGAGTCGTACAGCTAATCAGCCCCAGCATTTT.

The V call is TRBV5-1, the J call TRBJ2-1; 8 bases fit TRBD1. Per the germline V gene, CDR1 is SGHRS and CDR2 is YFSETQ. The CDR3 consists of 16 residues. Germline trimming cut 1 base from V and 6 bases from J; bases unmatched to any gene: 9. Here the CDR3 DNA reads TGCGCCAGCAGCTTGTTCATGGGACAGGTTTTCAATGAGCAGTTCTTC. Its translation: CASSLFMGQVFNEQFF. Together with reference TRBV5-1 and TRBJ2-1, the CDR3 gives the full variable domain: KAGVTQTPRYLIKTRGQQVTLSCSPISGHRSVSWYQQTPGQGLQFLFEYFSETQRNKGNFPGRFSGRQFSNSRSEMNVSTLELGDSALYLCASSLFMGQVFNEQFFGPGTRLTVL.

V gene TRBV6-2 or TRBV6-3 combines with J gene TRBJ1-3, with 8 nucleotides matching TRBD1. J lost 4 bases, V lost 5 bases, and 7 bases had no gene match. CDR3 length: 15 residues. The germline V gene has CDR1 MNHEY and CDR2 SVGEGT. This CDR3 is CASSRQGNPGNTIYF. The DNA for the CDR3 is TGTGCCAGCAGTCGACAGGGGAATCCAGGAAACACCATATATTTT.

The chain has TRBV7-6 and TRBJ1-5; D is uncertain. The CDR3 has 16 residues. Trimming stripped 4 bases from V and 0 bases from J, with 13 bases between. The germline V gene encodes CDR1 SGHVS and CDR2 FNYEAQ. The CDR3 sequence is CASSSESGYSNQPQHF. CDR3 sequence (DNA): TGTGCCAGCAGCTCGGAGTCGGGGTATAGCAATCAGCCCCAGCATTTT. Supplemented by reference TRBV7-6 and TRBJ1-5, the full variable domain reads GAGVSQSPRYKVTKRGQDVALRCDPISGHVSLYWYRQALGQGPEFLTYFNYEAQQDKSGLPNDRFSAERPEGSISTLTIQRTEQRDSAMYRCASSSESGYSNQPQHFGDGTRLSIL.

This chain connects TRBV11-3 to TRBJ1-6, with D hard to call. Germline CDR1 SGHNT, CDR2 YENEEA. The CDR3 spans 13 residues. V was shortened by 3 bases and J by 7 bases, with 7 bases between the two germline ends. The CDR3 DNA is TGTGCCAGCAGCTTCTCGGGGAATTCACCCCTCCACTTT. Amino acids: CASSFSGNSPLHF.

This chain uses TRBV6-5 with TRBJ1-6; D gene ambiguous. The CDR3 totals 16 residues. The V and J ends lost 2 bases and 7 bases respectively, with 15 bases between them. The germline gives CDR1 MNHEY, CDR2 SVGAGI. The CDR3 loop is CASSYRRRVGNSPLHF. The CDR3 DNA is TGTGCCAGCAGTTACCGCCGTCGGGTAGGAAATTCACCCCTCCACTTT.

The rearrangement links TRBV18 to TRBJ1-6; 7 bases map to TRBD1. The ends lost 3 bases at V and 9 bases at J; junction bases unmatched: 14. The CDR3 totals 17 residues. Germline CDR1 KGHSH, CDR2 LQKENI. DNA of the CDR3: TGTGCCAGCTCACCCAGCGCGACAGGGAAGGGGGGTTCACCCCTCCACTTT. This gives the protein CASSPSATGKGGSPLHF.

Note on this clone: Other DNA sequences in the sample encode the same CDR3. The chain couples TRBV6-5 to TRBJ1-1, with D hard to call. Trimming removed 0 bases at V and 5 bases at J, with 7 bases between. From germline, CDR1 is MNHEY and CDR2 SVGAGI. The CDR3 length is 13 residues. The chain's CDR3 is CASSYSRGTEAFF. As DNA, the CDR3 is TGTGCCAGCAGTTACTCGAGAGGGACTGAAGCTTTCTTT.

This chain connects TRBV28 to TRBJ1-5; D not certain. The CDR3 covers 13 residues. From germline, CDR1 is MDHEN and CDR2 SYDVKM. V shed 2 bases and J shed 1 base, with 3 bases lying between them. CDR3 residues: CASSLISNQPQHF. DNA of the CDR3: TGTGCCAGCAGTTTAATAAGCAATCAGCCCCAGCATTTT.

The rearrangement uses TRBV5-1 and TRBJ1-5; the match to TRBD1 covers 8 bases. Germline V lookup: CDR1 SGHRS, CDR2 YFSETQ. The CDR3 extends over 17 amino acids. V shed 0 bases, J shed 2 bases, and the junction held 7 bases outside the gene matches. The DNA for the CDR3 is TGCGCCAGCAGCTTGGGTCAGGGGGCAGGTGGCAATCAGCCCCAGCATTTT. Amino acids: CASSLGQGAGGNQPQHF.

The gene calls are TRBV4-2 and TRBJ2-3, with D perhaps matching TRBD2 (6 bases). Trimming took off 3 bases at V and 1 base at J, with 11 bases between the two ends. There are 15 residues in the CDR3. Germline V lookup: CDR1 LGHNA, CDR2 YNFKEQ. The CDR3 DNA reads TGTGCCAGCAGCCAGAGACTAGTTGGCACAGATACGCAGTATTTT. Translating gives CASSQRLVGTDTQYF.

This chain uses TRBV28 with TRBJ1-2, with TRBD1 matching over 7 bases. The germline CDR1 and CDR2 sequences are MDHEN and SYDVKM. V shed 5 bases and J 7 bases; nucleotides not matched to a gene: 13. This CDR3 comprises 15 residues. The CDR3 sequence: CASSLPGQSVGGYTF. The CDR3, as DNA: TGTGCCAGCAGTCTACCGGGACAGAGTGTTGGTGGCTACACCTTC.

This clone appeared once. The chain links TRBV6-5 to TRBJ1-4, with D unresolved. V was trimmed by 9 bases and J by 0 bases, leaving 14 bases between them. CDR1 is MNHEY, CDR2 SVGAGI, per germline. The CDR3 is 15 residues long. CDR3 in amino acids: CASSATGATNEKLFF. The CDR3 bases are TGTGCCAGTTCTGCGACCGGGGCAACTAATGAAAAACTGTTTTTT.

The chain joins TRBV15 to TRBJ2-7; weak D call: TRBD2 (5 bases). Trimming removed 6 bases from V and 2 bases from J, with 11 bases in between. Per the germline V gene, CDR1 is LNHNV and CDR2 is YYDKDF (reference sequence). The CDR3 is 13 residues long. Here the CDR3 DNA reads TGTGCCACCAGAGGCGACGGGACCTACGAGCAGTACTTC. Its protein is CATRGDGTYEQYF.

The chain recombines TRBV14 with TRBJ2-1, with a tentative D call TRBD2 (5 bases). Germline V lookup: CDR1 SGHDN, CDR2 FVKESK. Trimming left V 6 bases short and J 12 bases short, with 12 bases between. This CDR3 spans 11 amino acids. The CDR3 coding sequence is TGTGCCAGCAGTCCCGGGATGGGGCAGTTCTTC. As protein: CASSPGMGQFF.

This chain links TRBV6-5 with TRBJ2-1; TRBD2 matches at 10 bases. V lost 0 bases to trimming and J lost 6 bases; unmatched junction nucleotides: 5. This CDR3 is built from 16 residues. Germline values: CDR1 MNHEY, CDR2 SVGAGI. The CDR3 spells CASSYSILAGVNEQFF. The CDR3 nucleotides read TGTGCCAGCAGTTACTCGATTCTAGCGGGGGTCAATGAGCAGTTCTTC.

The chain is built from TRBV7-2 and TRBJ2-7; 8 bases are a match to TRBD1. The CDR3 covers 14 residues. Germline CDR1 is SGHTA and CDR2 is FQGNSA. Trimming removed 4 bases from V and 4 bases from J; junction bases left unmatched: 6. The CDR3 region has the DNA TGTGCCAGCAGCTCGGACAGGGTGAGTTACGAGCAGTACTTC. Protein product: CASSSDRVSYEQYF.

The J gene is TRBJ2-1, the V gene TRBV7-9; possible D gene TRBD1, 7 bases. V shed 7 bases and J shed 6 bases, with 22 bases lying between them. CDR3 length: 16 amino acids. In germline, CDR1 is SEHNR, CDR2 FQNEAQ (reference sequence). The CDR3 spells CASTKKAQGGLNEQFF. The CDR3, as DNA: TGTGCCAGCACCAAAAAGGCCCAGGGGGGACTCAATGAGCAGTTCTTC.

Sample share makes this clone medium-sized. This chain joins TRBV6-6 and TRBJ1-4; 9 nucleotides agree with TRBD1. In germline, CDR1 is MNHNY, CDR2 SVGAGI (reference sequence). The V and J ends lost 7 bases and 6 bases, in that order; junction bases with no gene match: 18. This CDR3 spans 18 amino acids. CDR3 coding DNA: TGTGCCAGCACTCGGCATACAGGGGGCACCCTCTTCCATGAAAAACTGTTTTTT. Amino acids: CASTRHTGGTLFHEKLFF.

CDR3: CASPSWATSTDTQYF. CDR3 DNA: TGTGCCAGCCCCTCTTGGGCCACTAGCACAGATACGCAGTATTTT. The chain employs TRBV6-5 and TRBJ2-3, with D uncertain. The CDR3 loop spans 15 amino acids. Per the germline V gene, CDR1 is MNHEY and CDR2 is SVGAGI. V gave up 8 bases and J gave up 0 bases, with 15 bases separating them.

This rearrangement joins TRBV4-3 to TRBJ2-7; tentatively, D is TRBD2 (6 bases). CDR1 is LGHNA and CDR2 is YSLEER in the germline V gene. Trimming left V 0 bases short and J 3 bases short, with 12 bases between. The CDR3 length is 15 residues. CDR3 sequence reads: CASSQDLWDFYEQYF. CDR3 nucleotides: TGCGCCAGCAGCCAAGATTTGTGGGACTTCTACGAGCAGTACTTC.

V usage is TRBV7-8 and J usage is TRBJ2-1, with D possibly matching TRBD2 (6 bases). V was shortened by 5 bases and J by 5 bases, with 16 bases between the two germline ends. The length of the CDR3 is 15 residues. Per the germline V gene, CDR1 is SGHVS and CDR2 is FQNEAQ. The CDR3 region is CASSPGKRADNEQFF. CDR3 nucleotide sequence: TGTGCCAGCAGCCCAGGGAAGCGGGCAGACAATGAGCAGTTCTTC. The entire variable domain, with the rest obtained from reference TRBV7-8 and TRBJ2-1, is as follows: GAGVSQSPRYKVAKRGQDVALRCDPISGHVSLFWYQQALGQGPEFLTYFQNEAQLDKSGLPSDRFFAERPEGSVSTLKIQRTQQEDSAVYLCASSPGKRADNEQFFGPGTRLTVL.

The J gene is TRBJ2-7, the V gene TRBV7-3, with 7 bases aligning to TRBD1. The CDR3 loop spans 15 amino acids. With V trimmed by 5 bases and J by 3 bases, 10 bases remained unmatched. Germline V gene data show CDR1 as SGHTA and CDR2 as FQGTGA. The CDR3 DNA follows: TGTGCCAGCAGCCGCACAGGGGCCTCCCTCTACGAGCAGTACTTC. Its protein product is CASSRTGASLYEQYF. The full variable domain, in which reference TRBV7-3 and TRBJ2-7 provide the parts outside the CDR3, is GAGVSQTPSNKVTEKGKYVELRCDPISGHTALYWYRQSLGQGPEFLIYFQGTGAADDSGLPNDRFFAVRPEGSVSTLKIQRTERGDSAVYLCASSRTGASLYEQYFGPGTRLTVT.

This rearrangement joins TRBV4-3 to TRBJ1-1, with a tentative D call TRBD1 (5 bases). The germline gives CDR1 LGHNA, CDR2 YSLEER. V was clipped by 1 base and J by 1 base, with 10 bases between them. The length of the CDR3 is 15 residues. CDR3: CASSQGGAENTEAFF. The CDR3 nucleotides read TGCGCCAGCAGCCAAGGTGGGGCCGAGAACACTGAAGCTTTCTTT.

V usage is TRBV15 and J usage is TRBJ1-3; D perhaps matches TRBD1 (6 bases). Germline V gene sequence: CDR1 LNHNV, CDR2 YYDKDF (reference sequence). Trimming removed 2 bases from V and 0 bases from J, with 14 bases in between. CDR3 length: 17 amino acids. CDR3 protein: CATSRSRGLGSGNTIYF. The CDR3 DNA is TGTGCCACCAGCAGATCCAGGGGTTTGGGCTCTGGAAACACCATATATTTT.

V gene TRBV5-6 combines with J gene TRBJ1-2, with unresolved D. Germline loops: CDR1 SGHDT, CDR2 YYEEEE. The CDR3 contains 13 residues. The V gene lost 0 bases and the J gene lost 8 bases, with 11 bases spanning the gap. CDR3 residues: CASSLVQVKGYTF. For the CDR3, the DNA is TGTGCCAGCAGCTTGGTTCAGGTCAAGGGCTACACCTTC.